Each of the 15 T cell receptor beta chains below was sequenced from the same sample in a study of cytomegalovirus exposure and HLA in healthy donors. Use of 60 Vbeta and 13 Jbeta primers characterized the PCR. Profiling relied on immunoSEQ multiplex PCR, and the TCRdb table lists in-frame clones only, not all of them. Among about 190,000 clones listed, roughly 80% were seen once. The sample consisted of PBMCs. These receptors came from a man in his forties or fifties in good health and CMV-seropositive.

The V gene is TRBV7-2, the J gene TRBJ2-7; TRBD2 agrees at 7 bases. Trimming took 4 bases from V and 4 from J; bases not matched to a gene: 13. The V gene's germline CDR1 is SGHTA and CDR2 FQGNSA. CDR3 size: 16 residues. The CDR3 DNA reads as TGTGCCAGCAGCTCGATAGCGGGCTTAGGGTCTTACGAGCAGTACTTC. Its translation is CASSSIAGLGSYEQYF. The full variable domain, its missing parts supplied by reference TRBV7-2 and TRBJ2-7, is GAGVSQSPSNKVTEKGKDVELRCDPISGHTALYWYRQSLGQGLEFLIYFQGNSAPDKSGLPSDRFSAERTGGSVSTLTIQRTQQEDSAVYLCASSSIAGLGSYEQYFGPGTRLTVT.

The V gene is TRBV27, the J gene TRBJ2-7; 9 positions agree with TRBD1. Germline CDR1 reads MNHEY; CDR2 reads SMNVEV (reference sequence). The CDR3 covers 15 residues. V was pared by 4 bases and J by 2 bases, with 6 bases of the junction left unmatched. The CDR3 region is CASSYSGTGTYEQYF. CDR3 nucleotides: TGTGCCAGCAGTTACTCCGGGACAGGGACCTACGAGCAGTACTTC.

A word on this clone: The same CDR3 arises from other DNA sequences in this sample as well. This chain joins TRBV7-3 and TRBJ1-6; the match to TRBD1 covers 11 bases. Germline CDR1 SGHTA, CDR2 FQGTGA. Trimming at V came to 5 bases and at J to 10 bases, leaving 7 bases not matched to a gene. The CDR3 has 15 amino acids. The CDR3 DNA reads TGTGCCAGCAGCCTGGGGACAGGGGGTAGGTCACCCCTCCACTTT. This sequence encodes CASSLGTGGRSPLHF.

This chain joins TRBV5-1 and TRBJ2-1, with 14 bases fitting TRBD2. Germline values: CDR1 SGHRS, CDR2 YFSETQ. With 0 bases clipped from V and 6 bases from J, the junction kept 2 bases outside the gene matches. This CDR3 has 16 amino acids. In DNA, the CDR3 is TGCGCCAGCAGCTTGGGGACTAGCGGGGGGTTCAATGAGCAGTTCTTC. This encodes CASSLGTSGGFNEQFF.

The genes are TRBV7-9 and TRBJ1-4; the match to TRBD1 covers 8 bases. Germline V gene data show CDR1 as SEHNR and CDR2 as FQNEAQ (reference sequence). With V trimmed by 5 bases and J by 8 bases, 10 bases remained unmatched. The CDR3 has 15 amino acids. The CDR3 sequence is CASSGAGGAGEKLFF. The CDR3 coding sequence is TGTGCCAGCAGCGGAGCAGGGGGCGCAGGGGAAAAACTGTTTTTT.

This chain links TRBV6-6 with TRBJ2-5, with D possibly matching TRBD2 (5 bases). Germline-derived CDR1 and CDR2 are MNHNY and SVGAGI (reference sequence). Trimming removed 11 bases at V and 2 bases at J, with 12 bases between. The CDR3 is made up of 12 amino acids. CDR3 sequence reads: CAARGSQETQYF. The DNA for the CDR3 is TGTGCCGCACGGGGATCTCAAGAGACCCAGTACTTC.

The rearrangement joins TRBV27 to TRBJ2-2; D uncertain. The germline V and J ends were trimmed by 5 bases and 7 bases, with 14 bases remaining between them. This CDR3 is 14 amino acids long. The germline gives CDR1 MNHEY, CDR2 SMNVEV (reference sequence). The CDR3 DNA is TGTGCCAGCAGTCTGACACGGCACCTCGGGGAGCTGTTTTTT. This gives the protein CASSLTRHLGELFF.

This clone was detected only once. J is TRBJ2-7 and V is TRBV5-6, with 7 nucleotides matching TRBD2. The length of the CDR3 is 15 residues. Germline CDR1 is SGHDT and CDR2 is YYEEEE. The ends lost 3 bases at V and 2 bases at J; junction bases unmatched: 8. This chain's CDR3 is CASSSSRGRAYEQYF. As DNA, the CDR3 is TGTGCCAGCAGCTCCTCTCGGGGGAGGGCCTACGAGCAGTACTTC.

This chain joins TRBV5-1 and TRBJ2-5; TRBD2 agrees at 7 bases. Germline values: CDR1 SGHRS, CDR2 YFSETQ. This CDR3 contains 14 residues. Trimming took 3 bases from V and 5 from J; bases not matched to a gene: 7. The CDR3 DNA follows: TGCGCCAGCAGCTGGCAGGGAGGGAGGGAGACCCAGTACTTC. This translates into CASSWQGGRETQYF.

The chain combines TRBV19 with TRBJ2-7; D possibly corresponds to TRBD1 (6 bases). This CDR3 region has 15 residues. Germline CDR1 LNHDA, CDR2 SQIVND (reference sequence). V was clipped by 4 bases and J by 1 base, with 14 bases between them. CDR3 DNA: TGTGCCAGTAGTAGGGCGAGGGGGTCTTCCTACGAGCAGTACTTC. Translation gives CASSRARGSSYEQYF.

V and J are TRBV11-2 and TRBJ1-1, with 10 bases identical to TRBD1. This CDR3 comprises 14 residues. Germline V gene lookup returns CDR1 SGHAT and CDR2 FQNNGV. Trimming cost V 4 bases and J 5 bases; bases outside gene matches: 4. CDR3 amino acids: CASSSTGGKTEAFF. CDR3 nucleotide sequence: TGTGCCAGCAGCTCGACAGGGGGCAAAACTGAAGCTTTCTTT.

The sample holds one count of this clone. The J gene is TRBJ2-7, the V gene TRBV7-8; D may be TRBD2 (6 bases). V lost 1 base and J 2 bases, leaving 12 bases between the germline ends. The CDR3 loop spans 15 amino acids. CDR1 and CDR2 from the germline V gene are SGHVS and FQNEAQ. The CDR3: CASSLGAAGPYEQYF. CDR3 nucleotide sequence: TGTGCCAGCAGCTTAGGGGCAGCGGGCCCCTACGAGCAGTACTTC.

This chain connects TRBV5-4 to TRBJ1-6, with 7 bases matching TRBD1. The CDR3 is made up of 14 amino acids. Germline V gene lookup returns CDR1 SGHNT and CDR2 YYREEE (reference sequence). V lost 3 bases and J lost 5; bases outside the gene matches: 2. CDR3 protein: CASSSGTDNSPLHF. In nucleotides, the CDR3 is TGTGCCAGCAGCTCGGGGACAGATAATTCACCCCTCCACTTT. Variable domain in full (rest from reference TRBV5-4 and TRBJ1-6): ETGVTQSPTHLIKTRGQQVTLRCSSQSGHNTVSWYQQALGQGPQFIFQYYREEENGRGNFPPRFSGLQFPNYSSELNVNALELDDSALYLCASSSGTDNSPLHFGNGTRLTVT.

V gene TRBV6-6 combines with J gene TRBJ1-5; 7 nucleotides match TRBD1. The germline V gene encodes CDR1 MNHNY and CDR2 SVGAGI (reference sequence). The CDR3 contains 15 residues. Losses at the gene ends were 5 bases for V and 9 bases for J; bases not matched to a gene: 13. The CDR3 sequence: CASSRSDRVKMPQHF. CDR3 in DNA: TGTGCCAGCAGTAGGTCCGACAGGGTCAAAATGCCCCAGCATTTT.

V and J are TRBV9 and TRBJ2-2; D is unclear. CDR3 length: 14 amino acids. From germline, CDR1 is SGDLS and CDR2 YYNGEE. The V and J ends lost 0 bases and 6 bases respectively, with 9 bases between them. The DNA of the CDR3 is TGTGCCAGCAGCGTAGAGCAGGCTGCCGGGGAGCTGTTTTTT. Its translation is CASSVEQAAGELFF. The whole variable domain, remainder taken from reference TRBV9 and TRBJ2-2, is DSGVTQTPKHLITATGQRVTLRCSPRSGDLSVYWYQQSLDQGLQFLIQYYNGEERAKGNILERFSAQQFPDLHSELNLSSLELGDSALYFCASSVEQAAGELFFGEGSRLTVL.